The clone carrying this T cell receptor (beta chain) is a singleton in its sample. Its antigen is undetermined. The method was immunoSEQ multiplex PCR; TCRdb's version includes in-frame clones alone and lacks a portion of them. The profile shows tens of thousands of clones, about nine tenths of them singletons. Time point denoted: peripheral blood 6 weeks after treatment start. Patients were diagnosed with urothelial carcinoma, either locally advanced or metastatic. This sample is part of a study of PD-L1 blockade in urothelial cancer. For the study at large: Every 3 weeks, patients received intravenous atezolizumab 1,200 mg, beginning 2014. Samples of blood were analyzed 3 weeks (second dose) and 6 weeks after treatment start.

Study observations and caveats: Better survival was predicted when blood TCR clonality before treatment fell below the median.

Germline V CDR1 and CDR2: SGHTA, FQGNSA. With 5 bases removed from V and 0 bases from J, the gap between germline ends came to 15 bases. This CDR3 contains 16 residues. The sample was PBMCs, taken around atezolizumab (anti-PD-L1) treatment. This clonotype was sampled from a man aged 55 to 70 with urothelial cancer. J is TRBJ2-3 and V is TRBV7-2; TRBD2 is a possible D gene (5 bases). As DNA, the CDR3 is TGTGCCAGCAGCCCTAGGACTTTTTCTAGCACAGATACGCAGTATTTT. This codes for CASSPRTFSSTDTQYF.